Presented here are 32 T cell receptor beta chains from one specimen sequenced in a study of T cell clonotyping in hematopoietic cell transplantation. Assay used: immunoSEQ multiplex PCR; TCRdb lists only in-frame clones, some missing. The repertoire includes 75,000 to 95,000 clones, 90% to 96% of them detected once, and approximately 1.8% sits in the top ten. Documented time point: recipient sample about 28 days before transplant, after cytoreduction. The sequencing used peripheral blood mononuclear cells, collected before stem cell transplant. These receptors came from a woman aged 45-60 years with acute myeloid leukemia. Some clones in this sample may be carry-over from other donors' samples.

The rearrangement uses TRBV11-2 and TRBJ2-1, with 11 bases matching TRBD1. V shed 5 bases, J shed 5 bases, and the junction held 8 bases outside the gene matches. The CDR3 is made up of 16 amino acids. CDR1 is SGHAT and CDR2 is FQNNGV in the germline V gene. CDR3 loop: CASSKTGTGGDNEQFF. In nucleotides, the CDR3 is TGTGCCAGCAGCAAAACCGGGACAGGGGGGGACAATGAGCAGTTCTTC.

J is TRBJ1-1 and V is TRBV19; 7 bases fit TRBD1. The CDR3 covers 13 residues. Unmatched junction bases numbered 5, after V lost 7 bases and J lost 3 bases. Germline lookup yields CDR1 LNHDA and CDR2 SQIVND (reference sequence). The CDR3 region has the DNA TGTGCCAGTAAACAGGGGTCGTACACTGAAGCTTTCTTT. It encodes CASKQGSYTEAFF.

This clone has just one count. The chain employs TRBV18 and TRBJ1-1; 9 nucleotides match TRBD1. The germline V gene encodes CDR1 KGHSH and CDR2 LQKENI. V lost 5 bases and J lost 0; bases outside the gene matches: 7. This CDR3 is 16 amino acids long. The CDR3 DNA is TGTGCCAGCTCATCCGGGACAGGGTCGATGAACACTGAAGCTTTCTTT. Translated, it gives CASSSGTGSMNTEAFF.

The rearrangement joins TRBV5-1 to TRBJ2-7; 7 nucleotides line up with TRBD2. Germline CDR1 reads SGHRS; CDR2 reads YFSETQ. Trimming removed 4 bases from V and 2 bases from J; junction bases left unmatched: 9. The CDR3 runs 15 residues. CDR3 region: CASSGTGGIAYEQYF. In nucleotides, the CDR3 is TGCGCCAGCAGCGGGACGGGAGGTATCGCCTACGAGCAGTACTTC.

The V gene is TRBV12-5, the J gene TRBJ1-5; 7 bases are a match to TRBD1. J lost 2 bases, V lost 5 bases, and 6 bases had no gene match. This CDR3 has 15 residues. The V gene's germline CDR1 is LGHNT and CDR2 FRNRAP. The CDR3 here is CASGLWTGGNQPQHF. CDR3 bases: TGTGCTAGTGGTCTATGGACAGGCGGCAATCAGCCCCAGCATTTT. Filled out from reference TRBV12-5 and TRBJ1-5, the complete variable domain reads DARVTQTPRHKVTEMGQEVTMRCQPILGHNTVFWYRQTMMQGLELLAYFRNRAPLDDSGMPKDRFSAEMPDATLATLKIQPSEPRDSAVYFCASGLWTGGNQPQHFGDGTRLSIL.

In this sample, this clone turned up once. The V gene is TRBV6-1, the J gene TRBJ2-3, with 7 positions matching TRBD1. CDR3 length equals 14 residues. From germline, CDR1 is MNHNS and CDR2 SASEGT. Trimming removed 5 bases from V and 4 bases from J; junction bases left unmatched: 6. CDR3 region: CASSWGQPPDTQYF. In nucleotides, the CDR3 is TGTGCCAGCAGTTGGGGACAGCCCCCAGATACGCAGTATTTT.

V gene TRBV7-8 combines with J gene TRBJ2-2; 7 bases match TRBD1. Trimming cost V 3 bases and J 2 bases; bases outside gene matches: 12. This CDR3 is built from 18 residues. Germline assignment: CDR1 SGHVS and CDR2 FQNEAQ. As DNA, the CDR3 is TGTGCCAGCAGCTTGCTTTGGACAGGACTGGCAAACACCGGGGAGCTGTTTTTT. Amino acid sequence: CASSLLWTGLANTGELFF.

The gene calls are TRBV7-2 and TRBJ1-1; 7 bases line up with TRBD1. Germline CDR1 is SGHTA and CDR2 is FQGNSA. The CDR3 runs 14 residues. The junction had 8 bases not matched to a gene; V was cut back by 6 bases and J by 4 bases. DNA for the CDR3: TGTGCCAGCAGTCCTACAGGGGCGATCACTGAAGCTTTCTTT. It encodes CASSPTGAITEAFF.

This clone was recorded once. The chain is built from TRBV28 and TRBJ2-5; D remains unclear. V lost 5 bases and J 2 bases, leaving 15 bases between the germline ends. The CDR3 covers 15 residues. Germline V lookup: CDR1 MDHEN, CDR2 SYDVKM. This CDR3 reads CASSQYGKLQETQYF. CDR3 DNA: TGTGCCAGCAGTCAGTATGGGAAACTACAAGAGACCCAGTACTTC.

The V gene is TRBV9, the J gene TRBJ1-6; D not certain. The length of the CDR3 is 14 residues. CDR1 and CDR2 from the germline V gene are SGDLS and YYNGEE. The V end lost 0 bases, the J end lost 6 bases, and 7 bases lay between the germline ends. CDR3 in DNA: TGTGCCAGCAGCGTAGATGAGGGTAATTCACCCCTCCACTTT. Translated: CASSVDEGNSPLHF.

This clone has a single count. The chain is built from TRBV5-8 and TRBJ1-5; 10 nucleotides match TRBD1. V shed 5 bases and J 4 bases; nucleotides not matched to a gene: 3. The germline gives CDR1 SGHTS, CDR2 YDEGEE. This CDR3 is 14 amino acids long. In DNA form, the CDR3 reads TGTGCCAGCAGGCGGACAGGGGGTAATCAGCCCCAGCATTTT. It yields the protein CASRRTGGNQPQHF.

This chain uses TRBV20-1 with TRBJ1-4; D remains ambiguous. The ends were cut back, 3 bases at V and 4 bases at J, with 3 bases in the middle. CDR3 length equals 11 residues. Germline V gives CDR1 DFQATT, CDR2 SNEGSKA (reference sequence). The CDR3 reads CSASSNEKLFF. In nucleotides, the CDR3 is TGCAGTGCTAGCAGTAATGAAAAACTGTTTTTT.

The chain is built from TRBV7-2 and TRBJ2-1; D tentatively fits TRBD1 or TRBD2 (6 bases each). Germline values: CDR1 SGHTA, CDR2 FQGNSA. The V end lost 2 bases, the J end lost 1 base, and 12 bases lay between the germline ends. This CDR3 contains 16 residues. The CDR3 DNA sequence: TGTGCCAGCAGCTTAATGGGGGGCGCTTCCTACAATGAGCAGTTCTTC. It codes for CASSLMGGASYNEQFF.

CDR3 in amino acids: CASKGQGFGYTF. The DNA for the CDR3 is TGTGCCAGCAAGGGACAGGGGTTTGGCTACACCTTC. The genes are TRBV28 and TRBJ1-2; 10 positions agree with TRBD1. Germline V CDR1 and CDR2: MDHEN, SYDVKM. The CDR3 is 12 residues long. V gave up 7 bases and J gave up 7 bases; unmatched junction bases: 3.

The rearrangement uses TRBV6-1 and TRBJ2-7; a weak D match, TRBD1 (6 bases). From germline, CDR1 is MNHNS and CDR2 SASEGT. There are 13 residues in the CDR3. Trimming removed 6 bases at V and 6 bases at J, with 15 bases between. The CDR3 loop is CASRATYRVEQYF. The DNA of the CDR3 is TGTGCCAGCAGGGCGACTTACAGGGTCGAGCAGTACTTC.

The V gene is TRBV6-5, the J gene TRBJ2-7; D is undetermined. The CDR3 has 15 residues. Germline loops: CDR1 MNHEY, CDR2 SVGAGI. The ends were cut back, 2 bases at V and 0 bases at J, with 11 bases in the middle. The CDR3 sequence is CASSYKFTDSYEQYF. The CDR3 nucleotides read TGTGCCAGCAGTTACAAGTTTACGGACTCCTACGAGCAGTACTTC.

This chain connects TRBV28 to TRBJ1-3; the match to TRBD1 covers 7 bases. CDR1 is MDHEN and CDR2 is SYDVKM in the germline V gene. The CDR3 length is 16 residues. J lost 2 bases, V lost 4 bases, and 8 bases had no gene match. Here the CDR3 reads CASSSAGGQPGNTIYF. CDR3 sequence (DNA): TGTGCCAGCAGTTCCGCTGGGGGACAGCCTGGAAACACCATATATTTT.

The chain links TRBV11-3 to TRBJ2-3, with TRBD1 matching 7 bases. J lost 2 bases, V lost 3 bases, and 2 bases had no gene match. The CDR3 consists of 14 residues. Germline loops: CDR1 SGHNT, CDR2 YENEEA. CDR3 residues: CASSFDRDTDTQYF. In nucleotides, the CDR3 is TGTGCCAGCAGCTTCGACAGGGACACAGATACGCAGTATTTT.

The V and J genes are TRBV6-5 and TRBJ1-2; 10 bases are shared with TRBD1. With 2 bases clipped from V and 3 bases from J, the junction kept 3 bases outside the gene matches. This CDR3 is built from 15 residues. CDR1 is MNHEY and CDR2 is SVGAGI in the germline V gene. The CDR3 spells CASSYRDRGDYGYTF. Here the CDR3 DNA reads TGTGCCAGCAGTTACCGGGACAGGGGCGACTATGGCTACACCTTC.

The chain uses TRBV5-1 and TRBJ2-7, with 10 bases that match TRBD1. There are 17 residues in the CDR3. Germline-derived CDR1 and CDR2 are SGHRS and YFSETQ. Trimming removed 2 bases from V and 3 bases from J; junction bases left unmatched: 11. The CDR3 DNA reads TGCGCCAGCAGCTTAGAACATACCGGGACAGGGGACTACGAGCAGTACTTC. Protein sequence: CASSLEHTGTGDYEQYF. Full variable domain (rest looked up from reference TRBV5-1 and TRBJ2-7): KAGVTQTPRYLIKTRGQQVTLSCSPISGHRSVSWYQQTPGQGLQFLFEYFSETQRNKGNFPGRFSGRQFSNSRSEMNVSTLELGDSALYLCASSLEHTGTGDYEQYFGPGTRLTVT.

J is TRBJ2-1 and V is TRBV10-3; possible D gene TRBD2, 5 bases. The V end lost 3 bases, the J end lost 3 bases, and 12 bases lay between the germline ends. CDR1 is ENHRY, CDR2 SYGVKD, per germline. The CDR3 is made up of 15 amino acids. CDR3 residues: CAISDGSGLYNEQFF. The CDR3 DNA is TGTGCCATCAGTGATGGGAGTGGGCTCTACAATGAGCAGTTCTTC.

The J gene is TRBJ2-7, the V gene TRBV5-1; D is possibly TRBD2 (6 bases). Trimming took off 3 bases at V and 5 bases at J, with 9 bases between the two ends. The germline V gene has CDR1 SGHRS and CDR2 YFSETQ. The length of the CDR3 is 12 residues. CDR3 bases: TGCGCCAGCAGCTCAAGACTAGACGAGCAGTACTTC. Protein product: CASSSRLDEQYF. Based on the CDR3 plus reference TRBV5-1 and TRBJ2-7, the full variable domain is KAGVTQTPRYLIKTRGQQVTLSCSPISGHRSVSWYQQTPGQGLQFLFEYFSETQRNKGNFPGRFSGRQFSNSRSEMNVSTLELGDSALYLCASSSRLDEQYFGPGTRLTVT.

V is TRBV19 and J is TRBJ1-6; maybe TRBD1 (5 bases). Germline V gives CDR1 LNHDA, CDR2 SQIVND (reference sequence). V was clipped by 7 bases and J by 0 bases, with 16 bases between them. This CDR3 is 17 amino acids long. CDR3 DNA sequence: TGTGCCAGTACCAAAGCCGGGACGTACTCCTATAATTCACCCCTCCACTTT. This codes for CASTKAGTYSYNSPLHF. The whole variable domain, filled in from reference TRBV19 and TRBJ1-6, reads DGGITQSPKYLFRKEGQNVTLSCEQNLNHDAMYWYRQDPGQGLRLIYYSQIVNDFQKGDIAEGYSVSREKKESFPLTVTSAQKNPTAFYLCASTKAGTYSYNSPLHFGNGTRLTVT.

V and J are TRBV4-1 and TRBJ1-1; possible D gene TRBD1, 6 bases. Germline CDR1 is MGHRA and CDR2 is YSYEKL. The CDR3 extends over 14 amino acids. The V and J ends lost 3 bases and 3 bases respectively, with 11 bases between them. CDR3 protein: CASSHPDSHTEAFF. The CDR3 nucleotides are TGCGCCAGCAGCCACCCGGACAGCCACACTGAAGCTTTCTTT.

The J gene is TRBJ1-2, the V gene TRBV7-9; D possibly corresponds to TRBD1 (5 bases). The V gene lost 5 bases and the J gene lost 4 bases, with 14 bases spanning the gap. CDR1 and CDR2 (germline): SEHNR, FQNEAQ (reference sequence). The CDR3 has 14 residues. The CDR3 region is CASSPPGTVYGYTF. The CDR3 nucleotides are TGTGCCAGCAGCCCTCCCGGGACCGTCTATGGCTACACCTTC.

The chain links TRBV7-3 to TRBJ1-6; D remains unclear. The CDR3 spans 13 residues. Deletions cut 5 bases from V and 13 bases from J, with 15 bases between. Germline V CDR1 and CDR2: SGHTA, FQGTGA. In DNA form, the CDR3 reads TGTGCCAGCAGCCGCGCTGGGGTTTCCCCCCTCCACTTT. Protein product: CASSRAGVSPLHF.

The chain employs TRBV5-1 and TRBJ2-7; D gene ambiguous. Germline loops: CDR1 SGHRS, CDR2 YFSETQ. The CDR3 spans 15 residues. The V and J ends lost 0 bases and 2 bases respectively, with 12 bases between them. The CDR3 DNA follows: TGCGCCAGCAGCTTGGAGTCAGGCCGGACCTACGAGCAGTACTTC. Translation gives CASSLESGRTYEQYF.

The genes are TRBV6-5 and TRBJ1-2, with D perhaps TRBD1 (6 bases). Per germline, CDR1 MNHEY and CDR2 SVGAGI. The CDR3 sequence is 15 residues long. Trimming pared 1 base from V and 11 bases from J, leaving 20 bases between. CDR3 protein: CASSYFDPGQSGYTF. The CDR3 DNA reads TGTGCCAGCAGTTACTTTGATCCGGGACAATCGGGATACACCTTC.

This chain uses TRBV5-6 with TRBJ2-7; 7 bases agree with TRBD1. CDR1 SGHDT and CDR2 YYEEEE come from the germline V gene. Trimming took 0 bases from V and 5 from J; bases not matched to a gene: 8. This CDR3 region has 15 residues. CDR3 protein: CASSLGQGRANEQYF. The DNA for the CDR3 is TGTGCCAGCAGCTTGGGACAGGGACGGGCTAACGAGCAGTACTTC.

The chain combines TRBV10-2 with TRBJ1-1, with a possible D match to TRBD1 (6 bases). V was cut by 0 bases and J by 4 bases, with 15 bases left in between. CDR1 and CDR2 (germline): WSHSY, SAAADI. This CDR3 has 16 residues. The CDR3 nucleotides are TGCGCCAGCAGTGAGTCTAGAAGGGCACAGGGCACTGAAGCTTTCTTT. This sequence encodes CASSESRRAQGTEAFF.

The CDR3 nucleotides are TGTGCCAGCAGCTTAAACTCACTAGCGGGGTTCTACAATGAGCAGTTCTTC. Protein: CASSLNSLAGFYNEQFF. The rearrangement links TRBV11-2 to TRBJ2-1; TRBD2 matches 10 bases. This CDR3 is built from 17 residues. From germline, CDR1 is SGHAT and CDR2 FQNNGV. Trimming removed 2 bases from V and 3 bases from J; junction bases left unmatched: 7.

The chain links TRBV9 to TRBJ1-6; D is ambiguous. Germline CDR1 is SGDLS and CDR2 is YYNGEE. The ends were cut back, 2 bases at V and 6 bases at J, with 12 bases in the middle. This CDR3 contains 15 residues. The CDR3 nucleotides read TGTGCCAGCAGCGTCCGCCCGGACGGTAATTCACCCCTCCACTTT. Encoded protein: CASSVRPDGNSPLHF. Full variable domain (missing parts from reference TRBV9 and TRBJ1-6): DSGVTQTPKHLITATGQRVTLRCSPRSGDLSVYWYQQSLDQGLQFLIQYYNGEERAKGNILERFSAQQFPDLHSELNLSSLELGDSALYFCASSVRPDGNSPLHFGNGTRLTVT.